This T cell receptor beta chain was captured by sequencing in a study of blood T cells in healthy people across ages. Study-level results: The unsorted PBMCs prevented any conclusive comparison of naive versus antigen-experienced cells. Unknown CMV status may confound age-related changes in expanded clones.

In regard to this clonotype: Its cognate antigen is unknown.

The V gene's germline CDR1 is SQVTM and CDR2 ANQGSEA. The CDR3 covers 11 residues. Trimming removed 1 base at V and 8 bases at J, with 6 bases between. A second about 6 to 12 cycle PCR used barcoded and J-beta primers. The authors tagged each cDNA molecule using a template-switch adaptor with 12 random nucleotides. From the 5' RACE reads, TCRdb called clonotypes with MiXCR, one entry per CDR3 protein. The repertoire holds approximately 700,000 distinct CDR3 sequences, with approximately 31% as singletons. Sequencing was done on a sample of blood. This TCR derives from an elderly woman in good health. The genes are TRBV29-1 and TRBJ2-1; D call uncertain. The CDR3 reads CSVEGRYEQFF. CDR3 sequence (DNA): TGCAGCGTTGAAGGCCGCTATGAGCAGTTCTTC.